This entry lists 10 T cell receptor beta chains sequenced from one sample in a study of cytomegalovirus exposure and HLA in healthy donors. Primers: 60 Vbeta forward and 13 Jbeta reverse. Profiling relied on immunoSEQ multiplex PCR, and the TCRdb table lists in-frame clones only, not all of them. The table includes roughly 140,000 clones, nearly 80% detected once. The sequenced sample consisted of PBMCs. All receptors derive from a male donor in good health and CMV-seronegative.

The gene calls are TRBV9 and TRBJ2-7, with 9 bases lining up with TRBD1. V lost 4 bases to trimming and J lost 2 bases; unmatched junction nucleotides: 4. The CDR3 totals 14 residues. Germline V gives CDR1 SGDLS, CDR2 YYNGEE. CDR3 sequence reads: CASSRGQGAYEQYF. The CDR3 bases are TGTGCCAGCAGCAGGGGACAGGGTGCCTACGAGCAGTACTTC. Looking up the rest from reference TRBV9 and TRBJ2-7 gives the full variable domain: DSGVTQTPKHLITATGQRVTLRCSPRSGDLSVYWYQQSLDQGLQFLIQYYNGEERAKGNILERFSAQQFPDLHSELNLSSLELGDSALYFCASSRGQGAYEQYFGPGTRLTVT.

DNA of the CDR3: TGTGCCAGCAGCGCTGACCCTTTCAGGGGGACTAACTATGGCTACACCTTC. Translation gives CASSADPFRGTNYGYTF. This chain uses TRBV5-6 with TRBJ1-2; 7 nucleotides align to TRBD1. V shed 4 bases and J 0 bases; nucleotides not matched to a gene: 12. The germline CDR1 and CDR2 sequences are SGHDT and YYEEEE. This CDR3 has 17 amino acids.

The gene calls are TRBV9 and TRBJ2-7; 10 positions match TRBD2. CDR3 length: 15 amino acids. V lost 4 bases to trimming and J lost 2 bases; unmatched junction nucleotides: 6. The germline V gene has CDR1 SGDLS and CDR2 YYNGEE. The CDR3 spells CASSPRLAGAYEQYF. CDR3 DNA sequence: TGTGCCAGCAGCCCCCGACTAGCGGGTGCCTACGAGCAGTACTTC.

This chain uses TRBV9 with TRBJ2-1, with 8 bases identical to TRBD2. J was trimmed by 0 bases and V by 7 bases; bases with no gene match: 6. Germline CDR1 and CDR2: SGDLS and YYNGEE. The CDR3 has 15 residues. CDR3 loop: CASGAGGVSYNEQFF. CDR3 nucleotides: TGTGCCAGCGGGGCGGGGGGCGTCTCCTACAATGAGCAGTTCTTC.

This clone occurred a few times. This rearrangement joins TRBV7-9 to TRBJ2-7, with 9 nucleotides matching TRBD1. Looked up from germline, CDR1 is SEHNR and CDR2 is FQNEAQ (reference sequence). The J segment lost 4 bases and the V segment lost 5 bases, leaving 9 bases of the junction unmatched. The CDR3 totals 15 residues. The CDR3 here is CASSRLPGQGYEQYF. As DNA, the CDR3 is TGTGCCAGCAGCCGCTTACCGGGACAGGGATACGAGCAGTACTTC.

The rearrangement joins TRBV11-3 to TRBJ1-6, with TRBD1 matching 8 bases. The CDR3 sequence is 16 residues long. Germline-derived CDR1 and CDR2 are SGHNT and YENEEA. V shed 5 bases, J shed 9 bases, and the junction held 12 bases outside the gene matches. This CDR3 reads CASSPDRGRGRSPLHF. For the CDR3, the DNA is TGTGCCAGCAGCCCTGACAGGGGCAGGGGTCGTTCACCCCTCCACTTT. The whole variable domain, remainder taken from reference TRBV11-3 and TRBJ1-6, is EAGVVQSPRYKIIEKKQPVAFWCNPISGHNTLYWYLQNLGQGPELLIRYENEEAVDDSQLPKDRFSAERLKGVDSTLKIQPAELGDSAVYLCASSPDRGRGRSPLHFGNGTRLTVT.

This chain links TRBV12-5 with TRBJ1-5; 7 bases are shared with TRBD1. V shed 4 bases and J 6 bases; nucleotides not matched to a gene: 12. CDR3 length: 16 amino acids. Germline V lookup: CDR1 LGHNT, CDR2 FRNRAP. The CDR3: CASGSPTRAGGQPQHF. The CDR3 bases are TGTGCTAGTGGTTCGCCTACCCGGGCAGGGGGTCAGCCCCAGCATTTT.

In the case of this clone: This same CDR3 is encoded by further DNA sequences in the sample. This chain joins TRBV18 and TRBJ1-1; D is uncertain. CDR3 length: 14 residues. V was clipped by 0 bases and J by 1 base, with 6 bases between them. CDR1 and CDR2 from the germline V gene are KGHSH and LQKENI. DNA of the CDR3: TGTGCCAGCTCACCACCCTCCGGGAACACTGAAGCTTTCTTT. Its protein is CASSPPSGNTEAFF.

V gene TRBV6-4 combines with J gene TRBJ1-1; 9 bases align to TRBD1. CDR3 length equals 16 residues. Losses at the gene ends were 6 bases for V and 0 bases for J; bases not matched to a gene: 8. Germline V gene lookup returns CDR1 MRHNA and CDR2 SNTAGT. Written as DNA, the CDR3 is TGTGCCAGCAGCCGCGGACAGGGGATTATGAACACTGAAGCTTTCTTT. Translating gives CASSRGQGIMNTEAFF.

This chain connects TRBV28 to TRBJ2-7, with 9 bases lining up with TRBD1. Trimming took 5 bases from V and 3 from J; bases not matched to a gene: 8. Germline CDR1 reads MDHEN; CDR2 reads SYDVKM. CDR3 length: 15 residues. The CDR3 spells CASSGGQGWNYEQYF. The CDR3 nucleotides read TGTGCCAGCAGTGGAGGACAGGGGTGGAACTACGAGCAGTACTTC.